This entry concerns a single T cell receptor beta chain. The sample comes from a study of blood T cell repertoires in COVID-19. Across the whole study: The United States, Italy and Spain provided the acute and convalescent COVID-19 samples. Sample material is recorded as cDNA or gDNA derived from T cells, B-cell-depleted T cells, or PBMCs.

Trimming stripped 3 bases from V and 5 bases from J, with 10 bases between. The CDR3 spans 13 residues. In the study's own analysis: For nucleated cells, counts were estimated from reference gene primer amplification. The repertoire was sequenced with immunoSEQ multiplex PCR; TCRdb's copy has only in-frame clones and lacks some. V and J calls and clone size are copied from that table; D and trimming were computed from the DNA. Of 300,000 to 350,000 clones in the sample, about nine tenths were seen once. The TCR comes from a man younger than 35 with active or convalescent COVID-19. V usage is TRBV12-3 or TRBV12-4 and J usage is TRBJ1-1; D is ambiguous. What was sequenced was peripheral blood. In DNA, the CDR3 is TGTGCCAGCAGTTTTGGGCAGATTACTGAAGCTTTCTTT. Encoded protein: CASSFGQITEAFF.